The sequence of this TCR beta chain was determined in a study of blood T cell repertoires in COVID-19 (TCRdb year 2020). Describing the broader study: Samples from collaborators originated in the United States, Italy and Spain and spanned both the acute and convalescent phases of COVID-19. The prospective study material was composed of cDNA or gDNA derived from T cells, B-cell-depleted T cells, or PBMCs. Deeply sampled blood TCRbeta repertoires from subjects exposed to, actively infected with, or recovered from COVID-19 were included in the dataset. The repertoires were released in a freely available public database meant as a resource for research on the immune response to SARS-CoV-2. The samples were drawn from two sources: the first 160 participants of the ongoing ImmuneRACE study, and 1,000 to 1,500 subjects contributed by 6 global collaborators. Sample metadata almost always included a de-identified subject ID, COVID-19 status, age in years and sex. HLA class I and class II types, where available, came from metadata supplied by the sample provider rather than from assay-based typing.

The paper's findings and limits, for the study overall: The quantity of clinical and demographic metadata differed by source and by participant and was supplied without curation.

Comment on this clone: It lacks a known antigen. No much larger clonotype is one base removed from it; base qualities were not supplied.

Including cysteine and phenylalanine, the CDR3 has 18 amino acids. Of the read, only the CDR3 DNA is kept; its 54 bases are in frame from base 1. V was cut back by 0 bases and J by 0 bases, leaving a gap of 15 bases between them. CDR1 LGHNT and CDR2 FRNRAP were looked up in the germline V gene. TCRbeta CDR3 regions were amplified from genomic DNA using the immunoSEQ Assay, a bias-controlled multiplex PCR. From the authors' description of their analysis: Within the assay, amplification of reference gene primers was used to estimate how many nucleated cells each sample contained. To quantify the absolute abundance of each unique TCRbeta CDR3 rearrangement, sequence reads were collapsed and filtered. Productive Simpson clonality was computed per sample as the square root of Simpson's diversity index over productive rearrangements. TCRdb mirrors the immuneACCESS table, restricted to in-frame sequences. Some clones are absent from its copies; in checked studies, under half trace to an unresolved V gene, and the reason for the others is unknown. Clone size and the V and J calls come from that table; the DNA yielded D and trimming. The sample table shows 200,000 to 250,000 clones, and 92% are seen once. Clones ranked in the top ten supply more than 0.8% of the sample.

In Seattle, one collaborating source enrolled patients while the infection was active and tracked those patients longitudinally over the course of disease. Whole blood was collected in K2EDTA tubes by collaborating institutions according to the institutions' own protocols. For TCRbeta analysis, collaborators shipped samples in one of three forms: frozen whole blood, isolated PBMCs, or DNA extracted from either of those sample types. The chain links TRBV12-5 with TRBJ1-3; a tentative D call is TRBD1 (5 bases match). This TCR was recovered from a man in his thirties or forties with COVID-19, enrolled during active disease. The sequenced sample consisted of peripheral blood. The CDR3 has the sequence CASGLVLEQADSGNTIYF. The bases read TGTGCTAGTGGTTTGGTACTCGAACAGGCCGACTCTGGAAACACCATATATTTT.